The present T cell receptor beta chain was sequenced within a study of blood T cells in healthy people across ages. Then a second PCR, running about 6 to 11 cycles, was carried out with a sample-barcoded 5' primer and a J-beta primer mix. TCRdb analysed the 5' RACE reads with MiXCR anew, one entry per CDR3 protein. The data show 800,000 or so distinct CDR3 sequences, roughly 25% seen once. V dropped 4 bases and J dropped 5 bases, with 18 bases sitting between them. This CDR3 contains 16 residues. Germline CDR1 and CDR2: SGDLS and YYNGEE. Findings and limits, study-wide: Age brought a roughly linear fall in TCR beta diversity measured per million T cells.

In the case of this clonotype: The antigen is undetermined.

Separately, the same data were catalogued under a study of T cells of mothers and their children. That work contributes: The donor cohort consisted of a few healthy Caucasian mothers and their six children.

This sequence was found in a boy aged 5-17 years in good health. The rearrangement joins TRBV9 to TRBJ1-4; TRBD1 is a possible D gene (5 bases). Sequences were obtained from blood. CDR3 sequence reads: CASSPSGGGPNEKLFF. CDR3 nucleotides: TGTGCCAGCAGCCCTAGTGGGGGTGGACCAAATGAAAAACTGTTTTTT.